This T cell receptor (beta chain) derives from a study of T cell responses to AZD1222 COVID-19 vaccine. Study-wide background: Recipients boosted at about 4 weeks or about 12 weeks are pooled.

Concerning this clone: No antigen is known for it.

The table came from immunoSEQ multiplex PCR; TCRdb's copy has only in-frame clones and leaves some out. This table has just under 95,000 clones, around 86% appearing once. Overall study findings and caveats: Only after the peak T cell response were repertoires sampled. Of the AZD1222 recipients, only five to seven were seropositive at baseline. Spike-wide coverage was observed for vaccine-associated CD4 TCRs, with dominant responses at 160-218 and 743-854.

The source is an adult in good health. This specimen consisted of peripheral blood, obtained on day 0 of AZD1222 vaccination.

CDR3 in amino acids: CASSFGNQPQHF. CDR3 coding DNA: TGTGCCAGCAGCTTTGGCAATCAGCCCCAGCATTTT. This chain connects TRBV7-9 to TRBJ1-5; D remains ambiguous. Trimming left V 3 bases short and J 2 bases short, with 2 bases between. The CDR3 sequence is 12 residues long. Per the germline V gene, CDR1 is SEHNR and CDR2 is FQNEAQ (reference sequence).